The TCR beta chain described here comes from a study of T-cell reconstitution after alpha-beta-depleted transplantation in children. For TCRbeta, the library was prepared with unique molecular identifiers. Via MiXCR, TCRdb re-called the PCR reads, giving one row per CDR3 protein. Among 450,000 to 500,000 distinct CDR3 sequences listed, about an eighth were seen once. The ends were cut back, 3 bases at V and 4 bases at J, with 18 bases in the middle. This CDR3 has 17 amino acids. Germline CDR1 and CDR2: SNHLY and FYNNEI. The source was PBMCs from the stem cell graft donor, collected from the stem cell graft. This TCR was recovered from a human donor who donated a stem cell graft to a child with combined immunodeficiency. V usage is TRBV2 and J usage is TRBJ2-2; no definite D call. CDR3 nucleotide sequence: TGTGCCAGCAGTGAGGCGAGAAGGGCTGCGCGCACCGGGGAGCTGTTTTTT. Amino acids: CASSEARRAARTGELFF.